A single sample gave rise to the 26 T cell receptor beta chains below, sequenced in a study of T cells in Graves' hyperthyroidism and ophthalmopathy. Amplification of TCR beta CDR3 regions used RNA as the template. TCR CDR3 underwent first-round RT-PCR with the HTBI primer set. From the multiplex PCR reads, TCRdb called clonotypes with MiXCR, one entry per CDR3 protein. Of hundreds of thousands of distinct CDR3 sequences in the sample, approximately 14% were seen once. Sequencing used blood. The receptors come from a woman younger than 35 with Graves' hyperthyroidism.

This clonotype showed up many times. The V call is TRBV3-1, the J call TRBJ2-7; D is undetermined. Germline-derived CDR1 and CDR2 are LGHDT and YNNKEL (reference sequence). The CDR3 totals 12 residues. The ends were cut back, 1 base at V and 5 bases at J, with 6 bases in the middle. The CDR3 DNA sequence: TGTGCCAGCAGCCAAGGTTCCCACGAGCAGTACTTC. This gives the protein CASSQGSHEQYF.

The chain employs TRBV20-1 and TRBJ2-7, with 16 bases aligning to TRBD2. The CDR3 is 14 amino acids. The germline gives CDR1 DFQATT, CDR2 SNEGSKA (reference sequence). Unmatched junction bases numbered 5, after V lost 6 bases and J lost 6 bases. This CDR3 is CSAVGLAGGSEQYF. The DNA of the CDR3 is TGCAGTGCGGTGGGACTAGCGGGAGGGTCCGAGCAGTACTTC.

This sequence joins TRBV7-9 and TRBJ2-3; no definite D call. Germline values: CDR1 SEHNR, CDR2 FQNEAQ (reference sequence). This CDR3 has 15 residues. The V and J ends lost 4 bases and 4 bases respectively, with 15 bases between them. Here the CDR3 reads CASSSPQGIPDTQYF. In DNA, the CDR3 is TGTGCCAGCAGCTCCCCCCAAGGGATCCCAGATACGCAGTATTTT.

This clonotype was counted ten times or more. V and J are TRBV5-1 and TRBJ1-3; D unclear. CDR1 is SGHRS and CDR2 is YFSETQ in the germline V gene. The CDR3 has 15 residues. Trimming took off 0 bases at V and 7 bases at J, with 14 bases between the two ends. The CDR3 DNA reads as TGCGCCAGCAGCTTGGGACGGGTCTCCGGGAACACCATATATTTT. This codes for CASSLGRVSGNTIYF.

This clonotype was detected ten times or more. This chain connects TRBV12-3 or TRBV12-4 to TRBJ2-7, with TRBD2 matching 9 bases. The V segment lost 7 bases and the J segment 4 bases; nucleotides outside the gene matches: 5. The CDR3 has 13 residues. The CDR3 loop is CASTQGLAYEQYF. The CDR3 DNA reads TGTGCCAGCACCCAGGGACTAGCTTACGAGCAGTACTTC.

This clonotype was counted a single time. V and J are TRBV2 and TRBJ1-4; 9 bases align to TRBD1. The CDR3 consists of 14 residues. Germline V CDR1 and CDR2: SNHLY, FYNNEI. V dropped 6 bases and J dropped 8; count of bases not matched to a gene: 7. Here the CDR3 reads CASRQGATGEKLFF. CDR3 nucleotides: TGTGCCAGCAGACAGGGGGCGACGGGGGAAAAACTGTTTTTT.

This chain joins TRBV7-9 and TRBJ2-1, with 11 bases that match TRBD2. The ends lost 0 bases at V and 8 bases at J; junction bases unmatched: 0. CDR1 and CDR2 (germline): SEHNR, FQNEAQ (reference sequence). This CDR3 contains 14 residues. The CDR3 reads CASSLASGRDEQFF. DNA for the CDR3: TGTGCCAGCAGCTTAGCTAGCGGGAGGGATGAGCAGTTCTTC.

The table lists this clonotype with a few counts. This chain links TRBV7-2 with TRBJ1-1, with D possibly TRBD1 on 5 matching bases. Germline V gene data show CDR1 as SGHTA and CDR2 as FQGNSA. The V end lost 2 bases, the J end lost 3 bases, and 13 bases lay between the germline ends. The CDR3 totals 15 residues. Here the CDR3 reads CASSLLGGKHTEAFF. The CDR3 DNA reads TGTGCCAGCAGCTTATTGGGGGGTAAGCACACTGAAGCTTTCTTT.

This clonotype was detected only a few times. This chain links TRBV7-3 with TRBJ2-6; D is unresolved. The CDR3 totals 18 residues. The V and J ends lost 1 base and 0 bases respectively, with 13 bases between them. Per the germline V gene, CDR1 is SGHTA and CDR2 is FQGTGA. CDR3: CASSLNVFPSSGANVLTF. The CDR3 coding sequence is TGTGCCAGCAGCTTAAACGTCTTTCCGAGCTCTGGGGCCAACGTCCTGACTTTC. The complete variable domain, with remaining parts taken from reference TRBV7-3 and TRBJ2-6, reads GAGVSQTPSNKVTEKGKYVELRCDPISGHTALYWYRQSLGQGPEFLIYFQGTGAADDSGLPNDRFFAVRPEGSVSTLKIQRTERGDSAVYLCASSLNVFPSSGANVLTFGAGSRLTVL.

This clonotype was seen ten or more times. This sequence joins TRBV12-3 or TRBV12-4 and TRBJ1-1; maybe TRBD1 (6 bases). V was trimmed by 3 bases and J by 6 bases, leaving 23 bases between them. The CDR3 is 17 residues long. Here the CDR3 reads CASSLRPWGGRGSEAFF. The CDR3 DNA sequence: TGTGCCAGCAGTTTGAGGCCCTGGGGGGGGCGCGGGTCTGAAGCTTTCTTT.

This rearrangement joins TRBV30 to TRBJ2-1; TRBD2 matches 10 bases. With 2 bases clipped from V and 4 bases from J, the junction kept 5 bases outside the gene matches. CDR1 and CDR2 from the germline V gene are GTSNPN and SVGIG (reference sequence). The CDR3 covers 15 residues. The CDR3 spells CAWSLLAGQYNEQFF. The CDR3 DNA follows: TGTGCCTGGAGTCTACTAGCGGGACAGTACAATGAGCAGTTCTTC.

About this clonotype: This CDR3 is missing its conserved last phenylalanine or tryptophan, likely due to a read error. The V call is TRBV11-2, the J call TRBJ2-5; 7 bases are a match to TRBD1. The CDR3 spans 16 residues. In germline, CDR1 is SGHAT, CDR2 FQNNGV. The V segment lost 5 bases and the J segment 5 bases; nucleotides outside the gene matches: 14. The CDR3 DNA reads as TGTGCCAGCAGCCTTTACAGGGGAAGGGACGGGGAGACCCAGTACCTC. Translating gives CASSLYRGRDGETQYL.

The rearrangement uses TRBV20-1 and TRBJ2-7, with TRBD2 matching 8 bases. The V gene's germline CDR1 is DFQATT and CDR2 SNEGSKA (reference sequence). The trim removed 3 bases at V and 7 bases at J, leaving 20 bases unmatched. The CDR3 contains 17 residues. In nucleotides, the CDR3 is TGCAGTGCTAGCGATTGGAGCGGGAGTAATCACCTGGGGGAGCAGTACTTC. Translation gives CSASDWSGSNHLGEQYF.

This clonotype was counted between two and nine times. Being one base from a much bigger clone, this may be a read error. The chain has TRBV5-1 and TRBJ2-1; 7 bases line up with TRBD2. The germline gives CDR1 SGHRS, CDR2 YFSETQ. The CDR3 is made up of 18 amino acids. The CDR3 nucleotides read TGCGCCAGCAGCTTGCTGGACCCTAGCGGCAGCTCCCACAATGAGCAGTTCTTC. This codes for CASSLLDPSGSSHNEQFF.

V and J are TRBV4-3 and TRBJ2-2; 10 bases map to TRBD2. The V and J ends lost 0 bases and 5 bases, in that order; junction bases with no gene match: 3. Germline V gives CDR1 LGHNA, CDR2 YSLEER. The CDR3 is 16 amino acids. CDR3 loop: CASSQEGLARTGELFF. DNA of the CDR3: TGCGCCAGCAGCCAAGAGGGACTAGCGAGAACCGGGGAGCTGTTTTTT.

The chain links TRBV6-5 to TRBJ1-2; 8 nucleotides agree with TRBD1. The length of the CDR3 is 20 residues. Trimming removed 4 bases from V and 3 bases from J; junction bases left unmatched: 22. Per germline, CDR1 MNHEY and CDR2 SVGAGI. The CDR3 nucleotides read TGTGCCAGCAGTTCCCGACGAGGGGGACAGGCAGGGGGCGCAGACTATGGCTACACCTTC. Translated, it gives CASSSRRGGQAGGADYGYTF.

This clonotype was found many times. V usage is TRBV27 and J usage is TRBJ2-3, with D perhaps matching TRBD2 (6 bases). The V and J ends lost 7 bases and 1 base respectively, with 15 bases between them. The CDR3 runs to 15 residues. CDR1 is MNHEY, CDR2 SMNVEV, per germline (reference sequence). The CDR3 protein is CASTTQGGGTDTQYF. CDR3 bases: TGTGCCAGCACAACCCAGGGAGGAGGCACAGATACGCAGTATTTT.

This clonotype was counted ten times or more. The chain has TRBV5-4 and TRBJ1-1; D is undetermined. This CDR3 is built from 17 residues. V lost 3 bases to trimming and J lost 0 bases, with 18 bases between them. Per germline, CDR1 SGHNT and CDR2 YYREEE (reference sequence). CDR3 region: CASSSRWVTEVNTEAFF. The CDR3 DNA follows: TGTGCCAGCAGCTCCCGGTGGGTTACTGAAGTGAACACTGAAGCTTTCTTT.

This clonotype was recorded at least ten times. The chain carries TRBV11-3 and TRBJ1-1; 7 bases agree with TRBD1. The germline V gene has CDR1 SGHNT and CDR2 YENEEA. This CDR3 comprises 15 residues. J gave up 4 bases and V 3 bases, and 8 bases lay outside the gene matches. For the CDR3, the DNA is TGTGCCAGCAGCTTGGGGATGACAGGGCCCACTGAAGCTTTCTTT. This codes for CASSLGMTGPTEAFF.

The chain employs TRBV7-9 and TRBJ2-1; 9 bases are a match to TRBD1. The V segment lost 4 bases and the J segment 9 bases; nucleotides outside the gene matches: 4. CDR1 is SEHNR and CDR2 is FQNEAQ in the germline V gene (reference sequence). The CDR3 covers 13 residues. In DNA form, the CDR3 reads TGTGCCAGCAGCTCAACAGGGGGCGGTGAGCAGTTCTTC. Translation gives CASSSTGGGEQFF.

This clonotype was detected many times. J is TRBJ2-1 and V is TRBV3-1; D not certain. This CDR3 is built from 14 residues. Trimming stripped 3 bases from V and 8 bases from J, with 14 bases between. Germline V gene lookup returns CDR1 LGHDT and CDR2 YNNKEL (reference sequence). CDR3 sequence reads: CASSQENSDHEQFF. As DNA, the CDR3 is TGTGCCAGCAGCCAGGAAAACTCGGACCATGAGCAGTTCTTC.

In this sample, this clonotype turned up a few times. This chain uses TRBV4-1 with TRBJ1-1; D may be TRBD1 (5 bases). Germline lookup yields CDR1 MGHRA and CDR2 YSYEKL. V lost 3 bases and J lost 4, with 9 bases in between. The CDR3 extends over 13 amino acids. CDR3 residues: CASSHPGGTEAFF. The CDR3 region has the DNA TGCGCCAGCAGCCACCCCGGGGGCACTGAAGCTTTCTTT.

This clonotype has at least ten counts. A much larger clone differs from this one at a single base, so this may be a read error. The genes are TRBV4-1 and TRBJ2-7; 7 bases match TRBD1. The CDR3 has 15 residues. CDR1 is MGHRA, CDR2 YSYEKL, per germline. Unmatched junction bases numbered 5, after V lost 0 bases and J lost 3 bases. The CDR3 region has the DNA TGCGCCAGCAGCCAAGAAAACAGGGGCGGCTACGAGCAGTACTTC. The encoded protein is CASSQENRGGYEQYF.

This clonotype was seen a few times. CDR3 in amino acids: CASSSLWGEQGKNQPQHF. The CDR3 nucleotides read TGTGCCAGCAGTTCCCTTTGGGGAGAACAGGGTAAGAATCAGCCCCAGCATTTT. The chain couples TRBV28 to TRBJ1-5; TRBD1 might be the D (6 bases). The CDR3 loop spans 18 amino acids. CDR1 is MDHEN, CDR2 SYDVKM, per germline. Trimming took off 4 bases at V and 4 bases at J, with 23 bases between the two ends.

Of note for this clonotype: Compared with germline, one end of the junction differs, possibly owing to a read error. The CDR3 here is CASSSAVLDTDAQYF. The CDR3 DNA is TGTGCCAGCAGCTCCGCCGTTCTTGACACAGATGCGCAGTATTTT. The chain employs TRBV7-9 and TRBJ2-3; D ambiguous. The CDR3 totals 15 residues. Germline V gives CDR1 SEHNR, CDR2 FQNEAQ (reference sequence).

CDR3 amino acids: CASSYAAGARQDEQFF. The CDR3 DNA reads TGTGCCAGCAGTTACGCAGCGGGAGCAAGGCAAGATGAGCAGTTCTTC. The chain recombines TRBV6-6 with TRBJ2-1; the match to TRBD2 covers 8 bases. CDR3 length equals 16 residues. Germline CDR1 reads MNHNY; CDR2 reads SVGAGI (reference sequence). Trimming at V came to 2 bases and at J to 8 bases, leaving 11 bases not matched to a gene.